This passage covers 13 T cell receptor beta chains from one sample sequenced in a study of cytotoxic CD8 clonotypes in ibrutinib-treated CLL. Method: immunoSEQ multiplex PCR; TCRdb's copy keeps in-frame clones and lacks some. Of more than 70,000 clones detected, 79% appear once; the ten largest clones hold nearly 5%. Material: PBMCs, obtained after 12 months of ibrutinib treatment. These receptors all come from a human donor with chronic lymphocytic leukemia.

The rearrangement joins TRBV28 to TRBJ2-2, with D unclear. Trimming took off 5 bases at V and 3 bases at J, with 4 bases between the two ends. The CDR3 sequence is 12 residues long. Germline V lookup: CDR1 MDHEN, CDR2 SYDVKM. The CDR3 reads CASSPDTGELFF. Here the CDR3 DNA reads TGTGCCAGCAGTCCTGACACCGGGGAGCTGTTTTTT.

The rearrangement uses TRBV5-4 and TRBJ2-3; 9 bases map to TRBD2. CDR1 is SGHNT and CDR2 is YYREEE in the germline V gene (reference sequence). With V trimmed by 4 bases and J by 7 bases, 13 bases remained unmatched. This CDR3 spans 16 amino acids. The CDR3 DNA sequence: TGTGCCAGCAGCCAAGATGGGGCGGGGGGGCCGAATACGCAGTATTTT. Protein sequence: CASSQDGAGGPNTQYF.

The chain carries TRBV11-3 and TRBJ1-1; D gene ambiguous. The CDR3 runs to 13 residues. Trimming took 0 bases from V and 10 from J, leaving 12 bases between them. The germline gives CDR1 SGHNT, CDR2 YENEEA. CDR3 in amino acids: CASSLDPAGRAFF. CDR3 nucleotide sequence: TGTGCCAGCAGCTTAGATCCGGCGGGGAGAGCTTTCTTT.

The chain carries TRBV12-5 and TRBJ2-5; no clear D. Germline assignment: CDR1 LGHNT and CDR2 FRNRAP. Trimming left V 6 bases short and J 5 bases short, with 10 bases between. CDR3 length equals 12 residues. The CDR3 spells CASGFGRETQYF. In nucleotides, the CDR3 is TGTGCTAGTGGATTTGGCCGGGAGACCCAGTACTTC.

The V gene is TRBV11-3, the J gene TRBJ2-1; 7 nucleotides agree with TRBD2. CDR3 length equals 15 residues. Germline CDR1 and CDR2: SGHNT and YENEEA. Trimming cost V 3 bases and J 1 base; bases outside gene matches: 3. The CDR3 DNA sequence: TGTGCCAGCAGCTTGGGGACTACATCCTACAATGAGCAGTTCTTC. Translation gives CASSLGTTSYNEQFF.

The chain employs TRBV19 and TRBJ1-2; 9 bases fit TRBD1. With V trimmed by 7 bases and J by 8 bases, 11 bases remained unmatched. Germline V gives CDR1 LNHDA, CDR2 SQIVND (reference sequence). The CDR3 runs 14 residues. CDR3 loop: CASNPGDRVAGYTF. The CDR3 nucleotides read TGTGCCAGTAACCCCGGGGACAGGGTGGCCGGCTACACCTTC. Supplemented by reference TRBV19 and TRBJ1-2, the full variable domain reads DGGITQSPKYLFRKEGQNVTLSCEQNLNHDAMYWYRQDPGQGLRLIYYSQIVNDFQKGDIAEGYSVSREKKESFPLTVTSAQKNPTAFYLCASNPGDRVAGYTFGSGTRLTVV.

V is TRBV5-4 and J is TRBJ2-1, with unresolved D. V lost 0 bases to trimming and J lost 3 bases, with 10 bases between them. This CDR3 contains 15 residues. CDR1 and CDR2 from the germline V gene are SGHNT and YYREEE (reference sequence). The DNA for the CDR3 is TGTGCCAGCAGCTTGGAGTTGGACCGCTACAATGAGCAGTTCTTC. Translation: CASSLELDRYNEQFF.

The chain combines TRBV5-4 with TRBJ2-5; D is possibly TRBD1 (5 bases). V gave up 9 bases and J gave up 1 base, with 13 bases separating them. Per the germline V gene, CDR1 is SGHNT and CDR2 is YYREEE (reference sequence). This CDR3 is 13 amino acids long. The CDR3 spells CATGWGPQETQYF. CDR3 coding DNA: TGTGCCACCGGATGGGGCCCCCAAGAGACCCAGTACTTC.

The chain recombines TRBV5-1 with TRBJ2-7, with 8 bases matching TRBD1. Losses at the gene ends were 7 bases for V and 4 bases for J; bases not matched to a gene: 7. Germline V CDR1 and CDR2: SGHRS, YFSETQ. The CDR3 consists of 13 residues. CDR3 DNA: TGCGCCAGCGGAACCACAGGGGGTTACGAGCAGTACTTC. Amino acid sequence: CASGTTGGYEQYF. The complete variable domain, with remaining parts taken from reference TRBV5-1 and TRBJ2-7, reads KAGVTQTPRYLIKTRGQQVTLSCSPISGHRSVSWYQQTPGQGLQFLFEYFSETQRNKGNFPGRFSGRQFSNSRSEMNVSTLELGDSALYLCASGTTGGYEQYFGPGTRLTVT.

The V call is TRBV5-6, the J call TRBJ2-2, with D unclear. Germline assignment: CDR1 SGHDT and CDR2 YYEEEE. V dropped 4 bases and J dropped 5 bases, with 6 bases sitting between them. The CDR3 extends over 12 amino acids. As DNA, the CDR3 is TGTGCCAGCAGCCCCAAGACCGGGGAGCTGTTTTTT. It encodes CASSPKTGELFF.

V gene TRBV19 combines with J gene TRBJ1-5, with no clear D. This CDR3 contains 12 residues. Germline lookup yields CDR1 LNHDA and CDR2 SQIVND (reference sequence). The V and J ends lost 8 bases and 2 bases respectively, with 7 bases between them. The DNA of the CDR3 is TGTGCCAGTCCTGGGGGCAATCAGCCCCAGCATTTT. It yields the protein CASPGGNQPQHF. Looking up the rest from reference TRBV19 and TRBJ1-5 gives the full variable domain: DGGITQSPKYLFRKEGQNVTLSCEQNLNHDAMYWYRQDPGQGLRLIYYSQIVNDFQKGDIAEGYSVSREKKESFPLTVTSAQKNPTAFYLCASPGGNQPQHFGDGTRLSIL.

This clone appeared once. V and J are TRBV15 and TRBJ2-5; D is unclear. CDR3 size: 12 residues. CDR1 and CDR2 from the germline V gene are LNHNV and YYDKDF (reference sequence). V was clipped by 5 bases and J by 5 bases, with 9 bases between them. The CDR3 nucleotides read TGTGCCACCAGCCCCCCTTGGGAGACCCAGTACTTC. Protein product: CATSPPWETQYF.

This clone occurred many times. V is TRBV5-4 and J is TRBJ2-7; no clear D. Trimming took off 0 bases at V and 6 bases at J, with 16 bases between the two ends. CDR1 and CDR2 from the germline V gene are SGHNT and YYREEE (reference sequence). This CDR3 contains 15 residues. In DNA form, the CDR3 reads TGTGCCAGCAGCTTGGAGGGCCCGGCTAAGGTCGAGCAGTACTTC. Protein product: CASSLEGPAKVEQYF.